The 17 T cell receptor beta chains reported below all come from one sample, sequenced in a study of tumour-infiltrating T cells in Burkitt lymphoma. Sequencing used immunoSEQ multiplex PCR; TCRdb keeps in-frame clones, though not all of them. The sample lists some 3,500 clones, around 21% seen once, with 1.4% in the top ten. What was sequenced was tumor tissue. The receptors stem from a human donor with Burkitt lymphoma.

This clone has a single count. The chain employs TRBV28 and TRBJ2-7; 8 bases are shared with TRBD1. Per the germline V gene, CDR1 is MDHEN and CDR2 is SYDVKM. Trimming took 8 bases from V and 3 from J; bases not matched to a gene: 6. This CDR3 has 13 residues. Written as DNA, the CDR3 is TGTGCCAGCCGGAGGACAGGGATCTACGAGCAGTACTTC. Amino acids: CASRRTGIYEQYF.

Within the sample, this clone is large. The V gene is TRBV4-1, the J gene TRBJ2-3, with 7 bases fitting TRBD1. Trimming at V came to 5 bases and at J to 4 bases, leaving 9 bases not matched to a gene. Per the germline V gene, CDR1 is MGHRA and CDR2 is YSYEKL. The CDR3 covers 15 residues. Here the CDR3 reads CASSSRGQMADTQYF. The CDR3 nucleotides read TGCGCCAGCAGCTCCCGGGGACAGATGGCAGATACGCAGTATTTT.

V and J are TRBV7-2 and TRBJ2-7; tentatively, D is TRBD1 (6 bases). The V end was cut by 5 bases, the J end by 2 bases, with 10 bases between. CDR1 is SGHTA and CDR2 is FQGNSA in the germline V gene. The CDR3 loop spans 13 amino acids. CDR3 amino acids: CASSPRTAYEQYF. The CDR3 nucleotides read TGTGCCAGCAGCCCCCGGACAGCCTACGAGCAGTACTTC. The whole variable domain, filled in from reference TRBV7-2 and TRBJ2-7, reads GAGVSQSPSNKVTEKGKDVELRCDPISGHTALYWYRQSLGQGLEFLIYFQGNSAPDKSGLPSDRFSAERTGGSVSTLTIQRTQQEDSAVYLCASSPRTAYEQYFGPGTRLTVT.

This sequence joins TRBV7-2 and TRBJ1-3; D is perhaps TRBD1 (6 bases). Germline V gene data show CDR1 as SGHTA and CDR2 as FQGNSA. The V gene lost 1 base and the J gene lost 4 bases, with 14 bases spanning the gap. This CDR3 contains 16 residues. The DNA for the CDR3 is TGTGCCAGCAGCTTAGGTCCGTCGGGGGCCGGAAACACCATATATTTT. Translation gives CASSLGPSGAGNTIYF.

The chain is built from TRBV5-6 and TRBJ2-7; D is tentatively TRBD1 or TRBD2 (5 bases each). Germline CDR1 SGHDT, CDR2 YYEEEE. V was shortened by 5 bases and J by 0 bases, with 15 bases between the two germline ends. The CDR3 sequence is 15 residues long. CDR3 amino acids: CASSWGLAASYEQYF. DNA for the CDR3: TGTGCCAGCAGTTGGGGGTTGGCAGCCTCCTACGAGCAGTACTTC. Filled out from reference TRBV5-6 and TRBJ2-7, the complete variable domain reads DAGVTQSPTHLIKTRGQQVTLRCSPKSGHDTVSWYQQALGQGPQFIFQYYEEEERQRGNFPDRFSGHQFPNYSSELNVNALLLGDSALYLCASSWGLAASYEQYFGPGTRLTVT.

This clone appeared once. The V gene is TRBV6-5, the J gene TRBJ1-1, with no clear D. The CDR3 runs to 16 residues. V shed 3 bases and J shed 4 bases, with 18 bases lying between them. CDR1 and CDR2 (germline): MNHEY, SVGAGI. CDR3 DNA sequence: TGTGCCAGCAGTTATAGCAGATTTGTGAGGATCACTGAAGCTTTCTTT. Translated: CASSYSRFVRITEAFF.

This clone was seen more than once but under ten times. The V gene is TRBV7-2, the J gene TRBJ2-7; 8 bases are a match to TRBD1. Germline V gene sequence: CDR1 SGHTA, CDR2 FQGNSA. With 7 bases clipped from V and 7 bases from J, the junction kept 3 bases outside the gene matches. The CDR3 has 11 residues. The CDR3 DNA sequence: TGTGCCAGCACAGGGGGCGCAGAGCAGTACTTC. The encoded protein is CASTGGAEQYF.

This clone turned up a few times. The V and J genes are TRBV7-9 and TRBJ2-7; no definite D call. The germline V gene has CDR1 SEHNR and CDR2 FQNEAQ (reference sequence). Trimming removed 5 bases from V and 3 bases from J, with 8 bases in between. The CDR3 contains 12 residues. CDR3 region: CASSPPIYEQYF. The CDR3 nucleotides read TGTGCCAGCAGCCCCCCAATCTACGAGCAGTACTTC.

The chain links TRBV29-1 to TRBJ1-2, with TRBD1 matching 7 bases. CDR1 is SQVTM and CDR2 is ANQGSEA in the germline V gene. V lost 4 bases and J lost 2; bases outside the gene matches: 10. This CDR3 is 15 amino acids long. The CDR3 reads CSVGKTGYENYGYTF. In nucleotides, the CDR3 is TGCAGCGTTGGCAAGACAGGGTATGAGAACTATGGCTACACCTTC.

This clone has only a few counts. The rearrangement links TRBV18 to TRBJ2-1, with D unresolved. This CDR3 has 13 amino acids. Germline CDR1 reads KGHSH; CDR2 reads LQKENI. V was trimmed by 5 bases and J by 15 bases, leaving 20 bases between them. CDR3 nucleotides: TGTGCCAGCTCATCATTGCGCGACTTGGATGCGTTCTTC. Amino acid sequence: CASSSLRDLDAFF.

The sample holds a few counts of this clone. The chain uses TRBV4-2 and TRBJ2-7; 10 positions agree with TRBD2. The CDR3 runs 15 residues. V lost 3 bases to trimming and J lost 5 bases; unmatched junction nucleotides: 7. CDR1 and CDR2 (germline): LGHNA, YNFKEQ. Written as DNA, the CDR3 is TGTGCCAGCAGCCAGGCCACCACTAGCGGGAACGAGCAGTACTTC. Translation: CASSQATTSGNEQYF.

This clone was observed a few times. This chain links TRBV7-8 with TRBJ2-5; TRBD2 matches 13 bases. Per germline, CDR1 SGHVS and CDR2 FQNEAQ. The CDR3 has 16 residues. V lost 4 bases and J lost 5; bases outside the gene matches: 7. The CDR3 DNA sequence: TGTGCCAGCAGCTCAGGACTAGCGGGAGTAGTGGAGACCCAGTACTTC. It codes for CASSSGLAGVVETQYF.

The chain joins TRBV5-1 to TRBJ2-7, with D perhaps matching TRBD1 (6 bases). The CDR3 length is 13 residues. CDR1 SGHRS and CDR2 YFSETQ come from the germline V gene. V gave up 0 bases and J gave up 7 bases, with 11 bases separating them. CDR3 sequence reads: CASSLGQVQEQYF. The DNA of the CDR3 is TGCGCCAGCAGCTTGGGACAGGTTCAAGAGCAGTACTTC. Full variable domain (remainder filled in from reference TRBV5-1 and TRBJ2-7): KAGVTQTPRYLIKTRGQQVTLSCSPISGHRSVSWYQQTPGQGLQFLFEYFSETQRNKGNFPGRFSGRQFSNSRSEMNVSTLELGDSALYLCASSLGQVQEQYFGPGTRLTVT.

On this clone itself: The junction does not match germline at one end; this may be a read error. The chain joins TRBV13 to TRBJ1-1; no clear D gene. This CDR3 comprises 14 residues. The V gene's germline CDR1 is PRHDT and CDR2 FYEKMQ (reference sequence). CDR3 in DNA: TGTGCCAGCAGCTTAGTTGGCGACTCCACTGAAGCTTTTTTT. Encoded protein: CASSLVGDSTEAFF.

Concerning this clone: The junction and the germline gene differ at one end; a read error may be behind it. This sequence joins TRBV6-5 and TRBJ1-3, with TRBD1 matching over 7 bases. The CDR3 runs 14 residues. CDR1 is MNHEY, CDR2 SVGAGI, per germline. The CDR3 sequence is CASSRDRDRNTRYF. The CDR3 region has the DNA TGTGCCAGCAGTAGAGACAGGGACCGAAACACCAGATATTTT.

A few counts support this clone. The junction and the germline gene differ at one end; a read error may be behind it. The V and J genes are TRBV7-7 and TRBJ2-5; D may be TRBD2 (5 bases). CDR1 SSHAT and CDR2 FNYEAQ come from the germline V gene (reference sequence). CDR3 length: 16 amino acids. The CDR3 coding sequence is TGTGCTAGCAGCCCCGTCCGGGATTCCCTCGGAGAGACCCAGTACTTC. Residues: CASSPVRDSLGETQYF.

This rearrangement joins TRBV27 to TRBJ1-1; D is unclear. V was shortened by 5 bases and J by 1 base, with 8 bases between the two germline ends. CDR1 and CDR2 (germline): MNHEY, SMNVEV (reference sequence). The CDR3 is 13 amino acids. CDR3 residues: CASSRAGNTEAFF. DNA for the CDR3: TGTGCCAGCAGTCGCGCGGGGAACACTGAAGCTTTCTTT.